The clone carrying this TCR beta chain has more than one count but fewer than ten. TCRdb keeps only in-frame clones here, not all; method: immunoSEQ multiplex PCR. Of some 160,000 clones detected, 65% to 85% appear once; the ten largest clones hold approximately 8.6%. The data are from a study of blood T cell repertoires in COVID-19. Across the whole study: Both acute and convalescent COVID-19 samples were obtained from the United States, Italy and Spain.

Germline V gene lookup returns CDR1 KGHDR and CDR2 SFDVKD. This CDR3 is built from 14 residues. Trimming shortened V by 5 bases and J by 0 bases, and 9 bases separated the two germline ends. Source material: peripheral blood. This receptor was obtained from a man between 45 and 60 years old with active or convalescent COVID-19. The rearrangement joins TRBV24-1 to TRBJ2-5; perhaps TRBD1 as D (6 bases). In DNA, the CDR3 is TGTGCCACCAGTGGAACAGGGAACCAAGAGACCCAGTACTTC. This codes for CATSGTGNQETQYF.